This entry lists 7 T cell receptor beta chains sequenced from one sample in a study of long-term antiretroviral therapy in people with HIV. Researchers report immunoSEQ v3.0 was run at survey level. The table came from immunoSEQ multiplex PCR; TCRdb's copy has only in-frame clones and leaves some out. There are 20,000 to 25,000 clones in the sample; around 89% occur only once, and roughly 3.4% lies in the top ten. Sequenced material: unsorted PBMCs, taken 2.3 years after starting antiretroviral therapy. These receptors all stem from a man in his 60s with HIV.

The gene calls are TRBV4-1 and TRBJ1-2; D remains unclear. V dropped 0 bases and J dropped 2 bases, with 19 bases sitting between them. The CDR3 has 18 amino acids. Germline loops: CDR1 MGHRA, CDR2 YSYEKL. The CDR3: CASSQDPFRGRRNYGYTF. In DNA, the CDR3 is TGCGCCAGCAGCCAAGATCCGTTCCGAGGGAGAAGGAACTATGGCTACACCTTC.

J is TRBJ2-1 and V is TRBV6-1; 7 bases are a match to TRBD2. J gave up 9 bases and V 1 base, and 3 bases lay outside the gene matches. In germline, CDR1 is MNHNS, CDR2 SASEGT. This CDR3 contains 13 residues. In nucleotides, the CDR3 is TGTGCCAGCAGTGAAGTGGCGGGAGTTGAGCAGTTCTTC. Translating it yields CASSEVAGVEQFF.

The CDR3, as DNA: TGTGCCAGCAGTGACCGGACAGGGGTGTTCGAGCAGTACTTC. It is translated as CASSDRTGVFEQYF. The chain links TRBV2 to TRBJ2-7, with 9 bases matching TRBD1. The V gene's germline CDR1 is SNHLY and CDR2 FYNNEI. J lost 6 bases, V lost 3 bases, and 6 bases had no gene match. CDR3 size: 14 residues.

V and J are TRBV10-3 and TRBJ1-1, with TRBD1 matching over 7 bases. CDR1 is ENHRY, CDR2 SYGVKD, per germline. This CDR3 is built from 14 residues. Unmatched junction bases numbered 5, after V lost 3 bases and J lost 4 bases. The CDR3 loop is CAISDSTGITEAFF. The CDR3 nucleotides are TGTGCCATCAGTGACTCGACAGGGATCACTGAAGCTTTCTTT.

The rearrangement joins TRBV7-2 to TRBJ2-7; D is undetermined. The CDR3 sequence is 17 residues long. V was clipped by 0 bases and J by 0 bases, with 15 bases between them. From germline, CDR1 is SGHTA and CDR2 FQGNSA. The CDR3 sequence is CASSLAPVGISSYEQYF. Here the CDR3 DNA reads TGTGCCAGCAGCTTAGCGCCCGTAGGTATTAGCTCCTACGAGCAGTACTTC.

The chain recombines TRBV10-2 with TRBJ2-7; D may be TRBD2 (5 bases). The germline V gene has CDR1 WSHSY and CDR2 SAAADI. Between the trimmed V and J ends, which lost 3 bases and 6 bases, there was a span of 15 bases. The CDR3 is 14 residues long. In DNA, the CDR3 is TGCGCCAGCAGTGAAGGCCTAGCTTCGGGCGAGCAGTACTTC. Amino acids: CASSEGLASGEQYF.

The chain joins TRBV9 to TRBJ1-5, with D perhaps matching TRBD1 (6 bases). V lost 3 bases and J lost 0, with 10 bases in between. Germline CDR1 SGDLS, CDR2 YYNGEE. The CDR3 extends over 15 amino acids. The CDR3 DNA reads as TGTGCCAGCAGCGCCTACAGGGATAGCAATCAGCCCCAGCATTTT. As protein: CASSAYRDSNQPQHF.